This T cell receptor beta chain appears in the sequencing data of a study of CD8 T cells in Susac syndrome. The RNA, 0.5 to 1 ug, was put through reverse transcription using random hexamers. TCRdb itself ran the immunoSEQ multiplex PCR reads through MiXCR, one entry per CDR3 protein. The sample contains approximately 160,000 distinct CDR3 sequences, 92% of which appear only once. V gave up 6 bases and J gave up 8 bases, with 16 bases separating them. Germline assignment: CDR1 MDHEN and CDR2 SYDVKM. The CDR3 is 13 residues long. The sequence came from a human donor in good health. This sequence joins TRBV28 and TRBJ1-2, with D uncertain. The material sequenced was CD4+ T cells from PBMCs. This CDR3 reads CASSRHGAGGYTF. The CDR3 DNA reads as TGTGCCAGCAGCCGACATGGCGCGGGCGGCTACACCTTC.